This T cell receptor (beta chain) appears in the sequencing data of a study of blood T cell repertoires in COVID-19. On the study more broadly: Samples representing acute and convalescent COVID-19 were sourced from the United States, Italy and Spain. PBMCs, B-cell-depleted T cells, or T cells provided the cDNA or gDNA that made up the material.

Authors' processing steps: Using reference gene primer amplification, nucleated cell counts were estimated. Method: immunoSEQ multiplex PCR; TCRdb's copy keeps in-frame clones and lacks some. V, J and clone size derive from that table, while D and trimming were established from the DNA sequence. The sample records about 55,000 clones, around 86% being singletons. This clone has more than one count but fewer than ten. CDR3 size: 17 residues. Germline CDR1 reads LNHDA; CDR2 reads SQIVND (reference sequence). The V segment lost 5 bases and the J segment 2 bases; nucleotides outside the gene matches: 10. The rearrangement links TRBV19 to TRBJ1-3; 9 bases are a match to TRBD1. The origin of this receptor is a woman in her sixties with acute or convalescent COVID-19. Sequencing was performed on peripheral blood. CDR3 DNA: TGTGCCAGTAGTGCATTAAACCGGGACAGGGCTGGAAACACCATATATTTT. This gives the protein CASSALNRDRAGNTIYF. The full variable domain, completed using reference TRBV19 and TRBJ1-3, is DGGITQSPKYLFRKEGQNVTLSCEQNLNHDAMYWYRQDPGQGLRLIYYSQIVNDFQKGDIAEGYSVSREKKESFPLTVTSAQKNPTAFYLCASSALNRDRAGNTIYFGEGSWLTVV.